The rows below give T cell receptor beta chains drawn from one sample of a study of T cells in Graves' hyperthyroidism and ophthalmopathy. TCRdb reprocessed the multiplex PCR reads with MiXCR, giving one entry per CDR3 protein. This sample has hundreds of thousands of distinct CDR3 sequences, with roughly 50% found just once. Sequenced sample: peripheral blood or thyroid tissue (not recorded which). Receptor source: a woman aged 18-29 years with Graves' hyperthyroidism. Each CDR3 is given with its conserved first and last residue. A D gene is named only where the DNA matches it firmly. Expanded clones are given a class, and other clones once, few, many or no size at all.

abundance,d_gene,j_gene,v_gene,CDR3aa,CDR3nt
few,-,TRBJ1-1,TRBV6-5,CASSYSDPGSTEAFF,TGTGCCAGCAGTTACTCTGACCCTGGGAGCACTGAAGCTTTCTTT
-,-,TRBJ2-5,TRBV12-3/TRBV12-4,CASSLQNQETQYF,TGTGCCAGCAGTTTGCAGAACCAAGAGACCCAGTACTTC
many,-,TRBJ1-4,TRBV24-1,CATSEGDEKLFF,TGTGCCACCAGTGAAGGAGATGAAAAACTGTTTTTT
-,-,TRBJ1-6,TRBV12-5,CASGLVVGQSSYNSPLHF,TGTGCTAGTGGTTTGGTAGTAGGACAGAGCTCCTATAATTCACCCCTCCACTTT
-,-,TRBJ2-7,TRBV19,CASSTTPHEQYF,TGTGCCAGTAGTACCACCCCCCACGAGCAGTACTTC
many,-,TRBJ1-1,TRBV29-1,CSVVFTENTEAFF,TGCAGCGTTGTCTTTACAGAGAACACTGAAGCTTTCTTT
few,-,TRBJ1-1,TRBV7-9,CASSLGSGENTEAFF,TGTGCCAGCAGCCTCGGGTCCGGGGAGAACACTGAAGCTTTCTTT
-,-,TRBJ1-1,TRBV10-3,CASSYSQGGKNTEAFF,TGTGCCAGCAGTTACTCACAGGGAGGGAAGAACACTGAAGCTTTCTTT
few,-,TRBJ2-5,TRBV10-3,CASKDGAQETQYF,TGTGCCAGCAAAGACGGGGCGCAAGAGACCCAGTACTTC
few,-,TRBJ1-3,TRBV12-3/TRBV12-4,CASTLLPGSGSGNTIYF,TGTGCCAGCACTCTACTACCTGGATCCGGCTCTGGAAACACCATATATTTT
-,TRBD1,TRBJ1-2,TRBV29-1,CSSESGTGYGYTF,TGCAGCAGTGAATCCGGGACAGGATATGGCTACACCTTC
many,TRBD1,TRBJ2-5,TRBV20-1,CSASPVGDRVETQYF,TGCAGTGCTAGCCCAGTGGGGGACAGGGTGGAGACCCAGTACTTC
-,TRBD2,TRBJ2-7,TRBV10-3,CASTKGLAGVFEQYF,TGTGCCAGCACCAAAGGGTTAGCGGGAGTCTTCGAGCAGTACTTC